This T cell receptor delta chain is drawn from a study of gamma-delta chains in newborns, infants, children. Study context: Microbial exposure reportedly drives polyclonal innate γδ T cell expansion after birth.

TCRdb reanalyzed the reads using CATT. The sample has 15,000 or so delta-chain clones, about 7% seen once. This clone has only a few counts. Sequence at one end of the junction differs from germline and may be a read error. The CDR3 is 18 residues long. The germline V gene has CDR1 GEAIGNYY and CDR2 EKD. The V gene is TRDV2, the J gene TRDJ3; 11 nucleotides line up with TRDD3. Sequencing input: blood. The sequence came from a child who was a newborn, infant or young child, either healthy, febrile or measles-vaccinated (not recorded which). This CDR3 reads CACDKILGDNWDTLQMFF. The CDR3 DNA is TGTGCCTGTGACAAAATACTGGGGGATAACTGGGACACCCTACAGATGTTTTTC.